Listed below are T cell receptor beta chains from one sample, sequenced in a study of CD8 T cells in Susac syndrome. One entry per CDR3 protein results from TCRdb running MiXCR on the immunoSEQ multiplex PCR reads. The table has a few hundred thousand distinct CDR3 sequences, 80% to 90% seen once; the top ten hold around 0.12%. Material: CD8+ T cells from PBMCs. The receptors shown here come from a human donor with multiple sclerosis. CDR3s include the opening cysteine and the closing phenylalanine or tryptophan. D genes are given only for firm matches. Not every row has a clone size; where given, it reads once, few, many or a size class.

>TRBJ2-1|TRBV21-1|NA|NA
CASRRTSPHNEQFF
TGTGCCAGCAGGCGGACCAGTCCCCACAATGAGCAGTTCTTC
>TRBJ2-1|TRBV5-6|NA|NA
CASSFMVDEQFF
TGTGCCAGCAGCTTCATGGTCGATGAGCAGTTCTTC
>TRBJ2-5|TRBV25-1|few|NA
CASGETQYF
TGTGCCAGCGGGGAGACCCAGTACTTC
>TRBJ1-5|TRBV28|NA|NA
CASSLFGPQHF
TGTGCCAGCAGTCTCTTCGGGCCCCAGCATTTT
>TRBJ2-5|TRBV7-2|NA|NA
CASSSDSQETQYF
TGTGCCAGCAGCTCGGACAGCCAAGAGACCCAGTACTTC
>TRBJ2-7|TRBV29-1|NA|TRBD2
CSVEWASGMNYEQYF
TGCAGCGTTGAATGGGCTAGCGGGATGAATTACGAGCAGTACTTC
>TRBJ1-2|TRBV21-1|NA|NA
CASSKSTGGKDRGYTF
TGTGCCAGCAGCAAATCCACAGGGGGCAAAGATCGTGGCTACACCTTC
>TRBJ1-2|TRBV20-1|NA|NA
CSARESEGYTF
TGCAGTGCTAGAGAGAGCGAGGGCTACACCTTC
>TRBJ2-3|TRBV12-3/TRBV12-4|NA|NA
CASSPGKLSLATSTDTQYF
TGTGCCAGCAGTCCCGGGAAGCTTTCGCTAGCGACGAGCACAGATACGCAGTATTTT
>TRBJ2-1|TRBV7-9|NA|NA
CASRTAVRGINEQFF
TGTGCCAGCAGGACAGCGGTTAGAGGGATCAATGAGCAGTTCTTC
>TRBJ2-2|TRBV4-1|NA|NA
CASSQGAVNTGELFF
TGCGCCAGCAGCCAAGGGGCAGTTAACACCGGGGAGCTGTTTTTT
>TRBJ2-5|TRBV30|NA|TRBD2
CAWSVLAGEETQYF
TGTGCCTGGAGTGTACTAGCGGGAGAAGAGACCCAGTACTTC
>TRBJ2-4|TRBV10-2|few|NA
CASSGYLGSPTLAKNIQYF
TGCGCCAGCAGTGGGTATCTCGGGTCACCTACGCTAGCCAAAAACATTCAGTACTTC
>TRBJ1-1|TRBV20-1|once|TRBD1
CSARVVGQGSTEAFF
TGCAGTGCTAGAGTAGTGGGACAGGGATCCACTGAAGCTTTCTTT
>TRBJ2-7|TRBV11-2|NA|NA
CASSRRGSYEQYF
TGTGCCAGCAGCCGACGGGGGTCCTACGAGCAGTACTTC
>TRBJ1-5|TRBV27|NA|TRBD1
CASSARQGNQPQHF
TGTGCCAGCAGTGCGCGACAGGGGAATCAGCCCCAGCATTTT
>TRBJ2-1|TRBV6-6|NA|NA
CASSLGEQVNEQFF
TGTGCCAGCAGCCTCGGGGAGCAGGTCAATGAGCAGTTCTTC
>TRBJ2-4|TRBV18|few|NA
CASSPPGAKNIQYF
TGTGCCAGCTCACCACCGGGGGCCAAAAACATTCAGTACTTC
>TRBJ2-1|TRBV5-1|once|TRBD2
CANVPRKREGDEQFF
TGCGCCAACGTACCCCGCAAGCGGGAGGGAGATGAGCAGTTCTTC
>TRBJ2-1|TRBV11-2|NA|NA
CASRTASSYNEQFF
TGTGCCAGCAGGACAGCAAGCTCCTACAATGAGCAGTTCTTC
>TRBJ2-7|TRBV5-1|NA|NA
CASSLARELSYEQYF
TGCGCCAGCAGCTTGGCCCGGGAGCTCTCCTACGAGCAGTACTTC
>TRBJ1-5|TRBV10-3|once|TRBD1
CAISEGTGGFQPQHF
TGTGCCATCAGTGAAGGGACAGGGGGCTTTCAGCCCCAGCATTTT
>TRBJ2-5|TRBV6-1|NA|TRBD1
CASSSGQGKETQYF
TGTGCCAGCAGCTCGGGACAGGGGAAAGAGACCCAGTACTTC
>TRBJ2-1|TRBV30|NA|NA
CAWSFHSGPYNEQFF
TGTGCCTGGAGTTTCCATAGCGGCCCCTACAATGAGCAGTTCTTC
>TRBJ2-2|TRBV20-1|once|TRBD2
CSARGIAGETGELFF
TGCAGTGCTAGAGGGATAGCGGGAGAAACCGGGGAGCTGTTTTTT
>TRBJ1-6|TRBV7-9|NA|NA
CASSPVSYNSPLHF
TGTGCCAGCAGCCCGGTCTCCTATAATTCACCCCTCCACTTT
>TRBJ1-2|TRBV5-1|NA|TRBD1
CASSLARQGNDYGYTF
TGCGCCAGCAGCTTGGCGCGACAGGGGAACGACTATGGCTACACCTTC
>TRBJ1-2|TRBV28|NA|NA
CASSRPPRSVGYTF
TGTGCCAGCAGCCGACCGCCCCGATCGGTTGGCTACACCTTC
>TRBJ2-3|TRBV4-2|NA|NA
CASSQEPRGSTDTQYF
TGTGCCAGCAGCCAAGAGCCCCGTGGGAGCACAGATACGCAGTATTTT
>TRBJ2-3|TRBV29-1|NA|NA
CSLGDLEDTQYF
TGCAGCTTAGGGGACTTAGAAGATACGCAGTATTTT
>TRBJ1-3|TRBV9|NA|NA
CASSVEGSAHSGNTIYF
TGTGCCAGCAGCGTAGAGGGCAGCGCTCACTCTGGAAACACCATATATTTT
>TRBJ2-7|TRBV19|NA|NA
CASSPRAQTTYEQYF
TGTGCCAGTAGTCCGCGAGCTCAGACCACCTACGAGCAGTACTTC
>TRBJ2-1|TRBV3-1|NA|NA
CASSQDEINEQFF
TGTGCCAGCAGCCAAGATGAGATCAATGAGCAGTTCTTC
>TRBJ2-4|TRBV7-8|NA|TRBD2
CASSLPQATSGRASAKNIQYF
TGTGCCAGCAGCTTACCACAGGCGACTAGCGGGAGAGCTTCGGCCAAAAACATTCAGTACTTC
>TRBJ2-1|TRBV6-2/TRBV6-3|few|TRBD2
CASSYSTSGRANEQFF
TGTGCCAGCAGTTACTCGACTAGCGGGAGGGCCAATGAGCAGTTCTTC
>TRBJ2-3|TRBV27|NA|NA
CASTLGAGTRGDTQYF
TGTGCCAGCACCCTAGGGGCGGGTACGAGGGGAGATACGCAGTATTTT
>TRBJ1-1|TRBV6-1|NA|NA
CASSETRTPVVTEAFF
TGTGCCAGCAGTGAAACAAGGACACCGGTGGTGACTGAAGCTTTCTTT
>TRBJ2-3|TRBV27|NA|NA
CASRSTVHTQYF
TGTGCCAGCAGATCGACCGTTCATACGCAGTATTTT
>TRBJ2-1|TRBV12-3/TRBV12-4|NA|NA
CASSWASRTNSYNEQFF
TGTGCCAGCAGTTGGGCTAGCAGAACCAACTCCTACAATGAGCAGTTCTTC
>TRBJ2-7|TRBV5-1|NA|TRBD2
CASSLSAGGPYEQYF
TGCGCCAGCAGCTTGTCGGCGGGAGGTCCCTACGAGCAGTACTTC
>TRBJ2-7|TRBV10-3|NA|NA
CAISDSGGGYEQYF
TGTGCCATCAGTGACTCGGGGGGCGGCTACGAGCAGTACTTC
>TRBJ1-2|TRBV7-4|NA|NA
CASSLFKGVSPNYGYTF
TGTGCCAGCAGCTTATTTAAGGGGGTCAGCCCTAACTATGGCTACACCTTC
>TRBJ2-7|TRBV28|NA|NA
CASSLWAAQGSEQYF
TGTGCCAGCAGTTTGTGGGCTGCGCAGGGGAGCGAGCAGTACTTC
>TRBJ2-3|TRBV25-1|NA|NA
CASSEWRDTQYF
TGTGCCAGCAGTGAATGGAGAGATACGCAGTATTTT
>TRBJ2-3|TRBV12-3/TRBV12-4|NA|TRBD2
CASSSAGLAGVWDTQYF
TGTGCCAGCAGCTCCGCCGGACTAGCGGGAGTATGGGATACGCAGTATTTT
>TRBJ2-7|TRBV29-1|NA|NA
CSVEDPDGNSYEQYF
TGCAGCGTTGAAGATCCCGATGGTAACTCCTACGAGCAGTACTTC
>TRBJ2-1|TRBV20-1|NA|NA
CSATPQKLYNEQFF
TGCAGTGCTACGCCCCAAAAATTGTACAATGAGCAGTTCTTC
>TRBJ1-2|TRBV27|once|NA
CASRGRGENGYTF
TGTGCCAGCAGGGGCCGGGGGGAGAATGGCTACACCTTC
>TRBJ1-6|TRBV3-1|NA|NA
CASSQDPTGPLHF
TGTGCCAGCAGCCAAGACCCTACGGGACCCCTCCACTTT
>TRBJ2-7|TRBV4-2|NA|NA
CASSQGLVDAEQYF
TGTGCCAGCAGCCAAGGGCTAGTCGATGCCGAGCAGTACTTC
>TRBJ2-7|TRBV4-2|NA|NA
CASSHRRDRTDYEQYF
TGTGCCAGCAGCCATCGGCGGGACCGAACCGACTACGAGCAGTACTTC
>TRBJ2-1|TRBV23-1|NA|TRBD2
CASSQNRPSGIYEQFF
TGCGCCAGCAGTCAAAACCGTCCTAGCGGGATCTATGAGCAGTTCTTC
>TRBJ2-5|TRBV24-1|NA|NA
CATSDTQNPLQAETQYF
TGTGCCACCAGTGACACCCAGAATCCCCTACAAGCAGAGACCCAGTACTTC
>TRBJ2-5|TRBV27|NA|NA
CASSFGRKETQYF
TGTGCCAGCAGTTTCGGTCGGAAAGAGACCCAGTACTTC
>TRBJ2-2|TRBV2|NA|TRBD1
CASSADRGRTGELFF
TGTGCCAGCAGTGCCGACAGGGGGCGGACCGGGGAGCTGTTTTTT